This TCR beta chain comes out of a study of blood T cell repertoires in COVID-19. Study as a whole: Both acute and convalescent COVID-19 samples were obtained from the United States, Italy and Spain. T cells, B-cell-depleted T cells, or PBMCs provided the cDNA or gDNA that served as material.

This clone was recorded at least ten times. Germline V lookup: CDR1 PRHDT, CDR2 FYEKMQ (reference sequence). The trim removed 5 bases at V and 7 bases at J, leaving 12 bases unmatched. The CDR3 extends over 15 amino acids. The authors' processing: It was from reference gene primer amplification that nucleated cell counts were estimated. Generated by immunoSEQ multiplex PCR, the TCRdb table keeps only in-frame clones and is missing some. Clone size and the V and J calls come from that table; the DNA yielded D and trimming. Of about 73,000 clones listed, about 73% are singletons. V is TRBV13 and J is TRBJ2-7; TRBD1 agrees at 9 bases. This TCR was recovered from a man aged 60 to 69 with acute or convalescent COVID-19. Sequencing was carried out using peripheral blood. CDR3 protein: CASSPPMTGGMEQYF. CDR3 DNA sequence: TGTGCCAGCAGCCCGCCGATGACAGGGGGTATGGAGCAGTACTTC.